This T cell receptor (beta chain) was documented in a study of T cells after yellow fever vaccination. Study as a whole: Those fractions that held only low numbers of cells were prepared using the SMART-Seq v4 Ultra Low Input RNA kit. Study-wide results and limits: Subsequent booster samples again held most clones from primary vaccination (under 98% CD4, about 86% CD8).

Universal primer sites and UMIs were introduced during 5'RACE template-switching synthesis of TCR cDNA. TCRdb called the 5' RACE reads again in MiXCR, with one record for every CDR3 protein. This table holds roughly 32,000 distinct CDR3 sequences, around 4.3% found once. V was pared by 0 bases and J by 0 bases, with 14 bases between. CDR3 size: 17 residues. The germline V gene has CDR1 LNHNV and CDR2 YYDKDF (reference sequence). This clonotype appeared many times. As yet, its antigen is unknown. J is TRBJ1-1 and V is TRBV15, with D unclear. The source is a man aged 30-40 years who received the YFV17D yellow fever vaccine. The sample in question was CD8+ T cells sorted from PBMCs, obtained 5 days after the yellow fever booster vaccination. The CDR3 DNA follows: TGTGCCACCAGCAGAGACCTCGAAGGCTATGTGAACACTGAAGCTTTCTTT. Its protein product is CATSRDLEGYVNTEAFF.